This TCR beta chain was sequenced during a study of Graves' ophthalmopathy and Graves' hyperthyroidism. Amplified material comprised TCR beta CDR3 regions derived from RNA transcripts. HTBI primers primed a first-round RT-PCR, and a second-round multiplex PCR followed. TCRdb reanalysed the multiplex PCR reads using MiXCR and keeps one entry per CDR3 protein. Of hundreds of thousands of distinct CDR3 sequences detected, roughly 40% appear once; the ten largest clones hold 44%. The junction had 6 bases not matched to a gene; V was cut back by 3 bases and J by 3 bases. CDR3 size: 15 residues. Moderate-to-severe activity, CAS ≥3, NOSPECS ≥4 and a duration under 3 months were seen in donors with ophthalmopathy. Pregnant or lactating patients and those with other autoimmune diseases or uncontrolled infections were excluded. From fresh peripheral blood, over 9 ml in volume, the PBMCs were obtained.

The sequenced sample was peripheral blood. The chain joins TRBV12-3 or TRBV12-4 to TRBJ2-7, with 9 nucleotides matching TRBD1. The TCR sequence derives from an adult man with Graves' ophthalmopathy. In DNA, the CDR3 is TGTGCCAGCAGTTTCCCGGGACAGGGTTTCTACGAGCAGTACTTC. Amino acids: CASSFPGQGFYEQYF.